This T cell receptor beta chain was observed in a study of early T cells in non-severe SARS-CoV-2 infection. Study information: It was bulk RNA from unsorted whole blood that was sequenced, and the chains were unpaired. Findings and caveats of the study: CD4 and private specificities were missed by VDJdb matching, which favored anti-spike CD8 responses.

Individual cDNA molecules received unique molecular identifiers. Using its own MiXCR run on the 5' RACE reads, TCRdb lists one record per CDR3 protein. The sample holds nearly 95,000 distinct CDR3 sequences, roughly 17% seen once. At least ten counts were recorded for this clonotype. Its antigen remains unidentified. In germline, CDR1 is PRHDT, CDR2 FYEKMQ (reference sequence). V was clipped by 5 bases and J by 6 bases; unmatched bases: 10. The CDR3 is 14 amino acids. This specimen consisted of whole blood, obtained at baseline. The gene calls are TRBV13 and TRBJ2-7, with 7 bases lining up with TRBD2. This clonotype was obtained from an adult who was a healthcare worker with PCR-confirmed SARS-CoV-2 infection or an uninfected control (not recorded which). The CDR3 coding sequence is TGTGCCAGCAGCCTCGAAGGAGCGGGAAGCGAGCAGTACTTC. This codes for CASSLEGAGSEQYF.